The 30 T cell receptor beta chains listed next were all sequenced from one sample in a study of tumor and adjacent non-tumor tissue in lung cancer (dated by TCRdb to 2017 to 2018). RNA was isolated from bulk unsorted tissue, and RNA quality was assessed with a NanoDrop ND-1000 and an Agilent 2100. For the normal lung samples, distant non-tumor tissue was collected more than 3 cm away from the tumor edge. The library came from multiplex PCR. The instrument was an Illumina HiSeq 2500. TCRbeta libraries were built by three rounds of nested PCR using primers (Table S4), following protocols modified from ARM-PCR. TCRdb reprocessing: public reads trimmed at Q25 with fastp, clones called with MiXCR, in-frame beta chains kept. Rows are unified per CDR3 protein, each entry keeping the most common DNA and genes. The sample table holds 110,000 or so distinct CDR3 sequences, of which 62% were seen once. Around a fifth of the sample is held by the ten biggest clonotypes.

Material: distant non-tumor lung tissue. These receptors came from a man aged 55 to 70 with non-small cell lung cancer.

The chain combines TRBV20-1 with TRBJ2-1; 7 bases match TRBD1. The CDR3 has 16 amino acids. J gave up 8 bases and V 0 bases, and 13 bases lay outside the gene matches. Germline values: CDR1 DFQATT, CDR2 SNEGSKA (reference sequence). The DNA of the CDR3 is TGCAGTGCTAGAGATTTTCGTGGGACAGAACTATATGAGCAGTTCTTC. Its translation: CSARDFRGTELYEQFF.

This clonotype was detected a few times. The junction and the germline gene differ at one end; a read error may be behind it. The CDR3 nucleotides are TGTGCCAGCAACTTCGGAGGGGACAAAAAAGAGATCCAGTACTTC. It specifies CASNFGGDKKEIQYF. The chain recombines TRBV11-3 with TRBJ2-5, with D possibly called TRBD1 or TRBD2 (6 bases each). CDR1 is SGHNT and CDR2 is YENEEA in the germline V gene. CDR3 length: 15 residues. Filled out from reference TRBV11-3 and TRBJ2-5, the complete variable domain reads EAGVVQSPRYKIIEKKQPVAFWCNPISGHNTLYWYLQNLGQGPELLIRYENEEAVDDSQLPKDRFSAERLKGVDSTLKIQPAELGDSAVYLCASNFGGDKKEIQYFGPGTRLLVL.

This chain links TRBV4-2 with TRBJ2-4, with TRBD2 matching over 7 bases. The V segment lost 4 bases and the J segment 8 bases; nucleotides outside the gene matches: 14. Germline V gene lookup returns CDR1 LGHNA and CDR2 YNFKEQ. This CDR3 is 16 amino acids long. Here the CDR3 DNA reads TGTGCCAGCAGCCTCACTATTTCTAGCGGAGAAGACATTCAGTACTTC. It translates to CASSLTISSGEDIQYF.

The J gene is TRBJ2-1, the V gene TRBV19; 7 bases fit TRBD1. The CDR3 loop spans 15 amino acids. Looked up from germline, CDR1 is LNHDA and CDR2 is SQIVND (reference sequence). The V gene end was trimmed by 10 bases and the J gene end by 6 bases; junction bases not matched to a gene: 15. The CDR3 loop is CANTPGTVYSNEQFF. The CDR3 nucleotides are TGTGCCAATACCCCCGGGACAGTTTACTCCAATGAGCAGTTCTTC.

The sample holds a few counts of this clonotype. The chain couples TRBV7-9 to TRBJ1-5; D perhaps matches TRBD1 (5 bases). CDR3 length: 14 residues. CDR1 and CDR2 (germline): SEHNR, FQNEAQ (reference sequence). Trimming stripped 5 bases from V and 9 bases from J, with 17 bases between. The CDR3 region is CASSETGTALPQHF. The CDR3 DNA follows: TGTGCCAGCAGCGAGACCGGGACCGCGTTGCCCCAGCATTTT.

As for this clonotype: This may be a read error: a much more frequent sequence differs by one nucleotide. The rearrangement links TRBV14 to TRBJ2-2; D unclear. The germline V gene encodes CDR1 SGHDN and CDR2 FVKESK. This CDR3 contains 13 residues. The CDR3, as DNA: TGTGTCAGCAGCCAAGTTTACACCGGGGAGCTGTTTTTT. Translation gives CVSSQVYTGELFF.

This clonotype was recorded many times. The gene calls are TRBV7-8 and TRBJ1-1; a weak D match, TRBD1 (5 bases). The CDR3 has 14 residues. Germline lookup yields CDR1 SGHVS and CDR2 FQNEAQ. V was pared by 2 bases and J by 7 bases, with 14 bases between. The CDR3 nucleotides are TGTGCCAGCAGCTTATCGGCGGGGGGGGGTGAAGCTTTCTTT. The encoded protein is CASSLSAGGGEAFF.

This clonotype occurred once. A much larger clone lies one base from this, so it may be a read error. V usage is TRBV15 and J usage is TRBJ1-2, with D uncertain. Looked up from germline, CDR1 is LNHNV and CDR2 is YYDKDF (reference sequence). The CDR3 loop spans 15 amino acids. V gave up 2 bases and J gave up 3 bases, with 13 bases separating them. The DNA of the CDR3 is TGTGCCACCAGCAGATGTCGGGGATCTGACTATGGCTACACCTTC. Its translation is CATSRCRGSDYGYTF.

The chain carries TRBV6-2 or TRBV6-3 and TRBJ2-7, with a possible D match to TRBD2 (5 bases). V was pared by 6 bases and J by 6 bases, with 12 bases between. The germline V gene has CDR1 MNHEY and CDR2 SVGEGT. The CDR3 has 12 residues. The CDR3 coding sequence is TGTGCCAGCAGCCCAGGAGGCTGCGAGCAGTACTTC. Translated, it gives CASSPGGCEQYF.

With respect to this clonotype: This may arise from a read error, as a much more abundant clone is one base away. The chain is built from TRBV5-6 and TRBJ1-2; 8 nucleotides align to TRBD1. Trimming removed 3 bases from V and 7 bases from J; junction bases left unmatched: 11. Germline CDR1 reads SGHDT; CDR2 reads YYEEEE. CDR3 length: 15 amino acids. The CDR3 loop reads CASSSEAGGVGGYTF. The CDR3 DNA is TGTGCCAGCAGCTCGGAGGCAGGGGGCGTCGGTGGCTACACCTTC.

This clonotype was observed a single time. Because the CDR3 is missing its conserved closing phenylalanine or tryptophan, this is likely a read error. V and J are TRBV4-2 and TRBJ1-1; no firm D call. With 10 bases removed from V and 5 bases from J, the gap between germline ends came to 20 bases. The CDR3 has 14 residues. Looked up from germline, CDR1 is LGHNA and CDR2 is YNFKEQ. The CDR3 coding sequence is TGTGCCATCAGTCAAGAAGGTGGGTTGACTGAAGCTTTCATT. Amino acid sequence: CAISQEGGLTEAFI.

This sequence joins TRBV12-3 or TRBV12-4 and TRBJ2-1, with TRBD1 identical over 8 bases. V lost 5 bases and J lost 4; bases outside the gene matches: 7. The CDR3 is made up of 15 amino acids. As DNA, the CDR3 is TGTGCCAGCAGTGAGCAGGGGGCTATGTACAATGAGCAGTTCTTC. Translation: CASSEQGAMYNEQFF.

Concerning this clonotype: A read error may be the cause here, since a much bigger clone is one base away. The rearrangement joins TRBV12-3 or TRBV12-4 to TRBJ2-3; 7 nucleotides match TRBD2. The CDR3 contains 12 residues. As DNA, the CDR3 is TGTGGCAGCAGATACGGGGGGGATACGCAGTATTTT. As protein: CGSRYGGDTQYF.

Many counts were recorded for this clonotype. The chain has TRBV20-1 and TRBJ2-7; D assignment may be TRBD1 or TRBD2 (6 bases each). V lost 3 bases and J lost 7, with 16 bases in between. Germline assignment: CDR1 DFQATT and CDR2 SNEGSKA (reference sequence). This CDR3 has 13 amino acids. This CDR3 reads CSARYTGRWEQYF. DNA of the CDR3: TGCAGTGCTAGGTATACAGGGAGGTGGGAGCAGTACTTC.

Remarks on this clonotype: One junction end disagrees with the germline gene, perhaps due to a read error. The J gene is TRBJ2-5, the V gene TRBV5-1; a possible D gene is TRBD2 (7 bases). The CDR3 is 15 amino acids. Germline V gene data show CDR1 as SGHRS and CDR2 as YFSETQ. The CDR3: CASSLVGGQKETLYF. The CDR3 DNA follows: TGCGCCAGCAGCTTGGTGGGGGGGCAGAAGGAGACCCTGTACTTC.

This clonotype was counted many times. The chain is built from TRBV6-1 and TRBJ1-1; TRBD1 matches 8 bases. CDR3 length: 14 residues. After removal of 3 bases from V and 7 bases from J, the junction contained 7 bases not matched to a gene. In germline, CDR1 is MNHNS, CDR2 SASEGT. CDR3 loop: CASSEQTGVGEAFF. Here the CDR3 DNA reads TGTGCCAGCAGTGAGCAGACAGGGGTTGGTGAAGCTTTCTTT.

Worth noting for this clonotype: Germline is not matched at one junction end, which may reflect a read error. The chain combines TRBV7-9 with TRBJ2-7, with 9 bases that match TRBD2. The CDR3 has 19 amino acids. The germline gives CDR1 SEHNR, CDR2 FQNEAQ (reference sequence). DNA of the CDR3: TGTTCCAGCACCTCCCAGCAACGGGGCGGGAGGGCCAAATATCGCGAGCAGTACTTC. Translated, it gives CSSTSQQRGGRAKYREQYF.

Comment on this clonotype: A much larger clone sits a single nucleotide away, making a read error possible. The J gene is TRBJ2-1, the V gene TRBV29-1; D gene ambiguous. Per the germline V gene, CDR1 is SQVTM and CDR2 is ANQGSEA. The length of the CDR3 is 14 residues. The CDR3 here is CRVLGPSFGNEQFF. DNA of the CDR3: TGCAGAGTCCTTGGGCCCTCTTTTGGCAATGAGCAGTTCTTC.

This clonotype was counted many times. The chain employs TRBV30 and TRBJ1-5; the D is unclear. This CDR3 is built from 15 residues. CDR1 and CDR2 (germline): GTSNPN, SVGIG (reference sequence). Trimming cost V 3 bases and J 4 bases, with 16 bases left between them. For the CDR3, the DNA is TGTGCCTGGAGCCTCATGGCAGGACCTAATCAGCCCCAGCATTTT. Amino acids: CAWSLMAGPNQPQHF.

Remarks on this clonotype: An end of the junction does not agree with germline; a read error may underlie this. The rearrangement uses TRBV5-1 and TRBJ2-7; maybe TRBD2 (6 bases). CDR1 is SGHRS and CDR2 is YFSETQ in the germline V gene. There are 14 residues in the CDR3. Here the CDR3 reads CVSSLEWFSGEQYF. As DNA, the CDR3 is TGCGTCAGCAGCTTGGAGTGGTTTAGCGGCGAGCAGTACTTC.

The chain joins TRBV5-1 to TRBJ1-1, with D unclear. CDR1 and CDR2 (germline): SGHRS, YFSETQ. The germline V and J ends were trimmed by 4 bases and 2 bases, with 18 bases remaining between them. The CDR3 contains 16 residues. The CDR3 spells CASSLAALGDNTEAFF. The CDR3, as DNA: TGCGCCAGCAGCCTCGCCGCGTTAGGAGATAACACTGAAGCTTTCTTT.

As to this clonotype: This may be a read error: a much more frequent sequence differs by one nucleotide. The rearrangement links TRBV20-1 to TRBJ2-2; 9 nucleotides match TRBD1. Germline V CDR1 and CDR2: DFQATT, SNEGSKA (reference sequence). The CDR3 length is 13 residues. CDR3 amino acids: CSVGQGNIGELFF. Here the CDR3 DNA reads TGCAGTGTAGGACAGGGGAACATCGGGGAGCTGTTTTTT.

With regard to this clonotype: Without the conserved terminal phenylalanine or tryptophan, this CDR3 likely stems from a read error. This chain connects TRBV5-4 to TRBJ2-7, with 10 bases aligning to TRBD1. Per the germline V gene, CDR1 is SGHNT and CDR2 is YYREEE (reference sequence). CDR3 length: 15 residues. Trimming at V came to 7 bases and at J to 0 bases, leaving 7 bases not matched to a gene. Written as DNA, the CDR3 is TGTGCCAGCGGCCACCGGGACAGGGGCTCCTACGAGCAGTACATC. Its protein product is CASGHRDRGSYEQYI.

In regard to this clonotype: A single base separates this from a much larger clone, so it may be a read error. This sequence joins TRBV20-1 and TRBJ2-7; D might be TRBD1 (6 bases). Looked up from germline, CDR1 is DFQATT and CDR2 is SNEGSKA (reference sequence). CDR3 size: 14 residues. The CDR3: CNARSGQSPYEQYF. The DNA of the CDR3 is TGCAATGCTAGATCGGGACAATCTCCCTACGAGCAGTACTTC.

This clonotype was counted many times. The rearrangement links TRBV4-2 to TRBJ2-2; 7 nucleotides line up with TRBD2. Germline CDR1 LGHNA, CDR2 YNFKEQ. Trimming removed 0 bases from V and 4 bases from J; junction bases left unmatched: 11. This CDR3 is built from 18 residues. The CDR3 DNA reads as TGTGCCAGCAGCCAAGACCCCGGACTAGGCGGGATCACCGGGGAGCTGTTTTTT. It is translated as CASSQDPGLGGITGELFF.

The chain recombines TRBV4-1 with TRBJ2-7; TRBD2 aligns across 8 bases. Germline CDR1 is MGHRA and CDR2 is YSYEKL. With 4 bases clipped from V and 9 bases from J, the junction kept 11 bases outside the gene matches. CDR3 length: 14 amino acids. CDR3 nucleotides: TGCGCCAGCAGCCGAACGGGAGGGAGTAATGGGCAGTACTTC. Encoded protein: CASSRTGGSNGQYF.

On this clonotype: At one boundary the junction diverges from the germline segment, which might be a read error. V and J are TRBV24-1 and TRBJ2-1; TRBD2 aligns across 9 bases. CDR3 size: 15 residues. The germline V gene has CDR1 KGHDR and CDR2 SFDVKD. Written as DNA, the CDR3 is TGTGTCACCAGTGGCCCTAGCGGGACCTACAATGAGCAGTTCTTC. It translates to CVTSGPSGTYNEQFF.

This clonotype has only a few counts. This may arise from a read error, as a much more abundant clone is one base away. The rearrangement uses TRBV12-3 or TRBV12-4 and TRBJ1-3, with D possibly being TRBD1 (6 bases). This CDR3 spans 14 amino acids. The CDR3: CAGSSDSNRNTIYF. In DNA, the CDR3 is TGTGCCGGCAGTTCGGACAGTAACAGAAACACCATATATTTT.

The rearrangement links TRBV7-9 to TRBJ2-5; D ambiguous. CDR1 and CDR2 from the germline V gene are SEHNR and FQNEAQ (reference sequence). The V end lost 6 bases, the J end lost 5 bases, and 22 bases lay between the germline ends. This CDR3 region has 16 residues. The CDR3 coding sequence is TGTGCCAGCAGGTACACCTCATCAGCCCTGACGGAGACCCAGTACTTC. Its protein is CASRYTSSALTETQYF.

Comment on this clonotype: A read error may account for a junction end that differs from germline. The chain links TRBV7-9 to TRBJ2-4, with D perhaps TRBD1 (5 bases). This CDR3 region has 11 residues. Per the germline V gene, CDR1 is SEHNR and CDR2 is FQNEAQ (reference sequence). The CDR3: CASSSGHALYF. The CDR3 bases are TGTGCTAGCAGCTCCGGACATGCGCTTTACTTC.